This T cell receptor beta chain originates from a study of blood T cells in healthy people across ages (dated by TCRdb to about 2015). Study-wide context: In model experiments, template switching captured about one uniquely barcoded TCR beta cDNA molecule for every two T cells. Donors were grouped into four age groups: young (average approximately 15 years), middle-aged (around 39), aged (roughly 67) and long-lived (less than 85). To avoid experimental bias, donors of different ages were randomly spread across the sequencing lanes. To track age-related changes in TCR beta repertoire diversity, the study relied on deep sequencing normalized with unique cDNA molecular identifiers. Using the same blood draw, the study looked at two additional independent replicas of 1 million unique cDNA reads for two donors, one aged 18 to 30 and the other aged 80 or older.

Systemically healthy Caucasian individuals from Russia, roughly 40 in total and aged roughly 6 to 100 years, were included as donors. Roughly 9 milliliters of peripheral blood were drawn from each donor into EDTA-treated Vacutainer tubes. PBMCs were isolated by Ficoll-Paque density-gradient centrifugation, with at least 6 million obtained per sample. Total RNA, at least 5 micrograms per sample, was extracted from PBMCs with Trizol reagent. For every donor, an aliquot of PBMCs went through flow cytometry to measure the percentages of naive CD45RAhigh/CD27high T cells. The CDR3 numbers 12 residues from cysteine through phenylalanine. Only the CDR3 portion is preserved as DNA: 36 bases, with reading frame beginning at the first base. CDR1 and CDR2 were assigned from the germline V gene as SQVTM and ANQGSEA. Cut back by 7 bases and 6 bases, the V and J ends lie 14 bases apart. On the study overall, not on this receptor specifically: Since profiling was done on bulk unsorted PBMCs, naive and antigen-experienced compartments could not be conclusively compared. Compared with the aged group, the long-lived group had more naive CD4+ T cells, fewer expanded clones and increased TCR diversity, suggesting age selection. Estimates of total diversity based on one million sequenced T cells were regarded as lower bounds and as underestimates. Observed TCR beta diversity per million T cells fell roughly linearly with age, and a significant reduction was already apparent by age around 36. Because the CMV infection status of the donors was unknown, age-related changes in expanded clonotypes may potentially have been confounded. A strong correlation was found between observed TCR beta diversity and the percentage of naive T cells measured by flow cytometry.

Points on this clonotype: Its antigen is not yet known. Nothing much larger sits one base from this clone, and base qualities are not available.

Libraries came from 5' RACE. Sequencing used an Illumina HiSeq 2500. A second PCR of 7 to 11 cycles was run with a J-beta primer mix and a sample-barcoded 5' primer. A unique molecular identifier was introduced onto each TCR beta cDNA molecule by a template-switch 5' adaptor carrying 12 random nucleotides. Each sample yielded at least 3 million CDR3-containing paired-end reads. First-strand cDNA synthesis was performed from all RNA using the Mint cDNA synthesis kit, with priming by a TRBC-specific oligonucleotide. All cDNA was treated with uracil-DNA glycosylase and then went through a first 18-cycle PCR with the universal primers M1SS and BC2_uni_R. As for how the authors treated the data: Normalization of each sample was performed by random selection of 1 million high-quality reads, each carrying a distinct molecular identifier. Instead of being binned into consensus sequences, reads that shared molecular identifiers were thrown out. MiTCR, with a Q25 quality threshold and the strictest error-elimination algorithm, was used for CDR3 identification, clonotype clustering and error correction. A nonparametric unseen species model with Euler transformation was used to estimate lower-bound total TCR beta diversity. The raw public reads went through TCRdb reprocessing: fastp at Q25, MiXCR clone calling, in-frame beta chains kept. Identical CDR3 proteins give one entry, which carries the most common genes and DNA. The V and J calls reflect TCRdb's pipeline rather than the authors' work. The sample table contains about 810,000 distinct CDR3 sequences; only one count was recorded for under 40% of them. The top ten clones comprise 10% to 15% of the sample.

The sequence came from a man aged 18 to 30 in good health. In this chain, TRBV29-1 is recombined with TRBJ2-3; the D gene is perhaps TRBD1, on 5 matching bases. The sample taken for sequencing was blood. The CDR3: CSAVTEVDTQYF. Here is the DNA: TGCAGCGCCGTGACAGAGGTCGATACGCAGTATTTT.